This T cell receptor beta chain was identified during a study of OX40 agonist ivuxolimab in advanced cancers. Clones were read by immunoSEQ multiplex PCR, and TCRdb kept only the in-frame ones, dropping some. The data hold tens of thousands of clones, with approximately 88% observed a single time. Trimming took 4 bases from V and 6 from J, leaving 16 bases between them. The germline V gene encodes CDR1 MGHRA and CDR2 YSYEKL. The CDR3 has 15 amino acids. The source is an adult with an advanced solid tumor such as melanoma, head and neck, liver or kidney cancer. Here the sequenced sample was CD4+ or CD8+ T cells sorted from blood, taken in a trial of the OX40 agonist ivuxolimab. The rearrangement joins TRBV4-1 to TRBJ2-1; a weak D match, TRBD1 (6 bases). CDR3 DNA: TGCGCCAGCAGCCCCCGGGCAGGGGCCGTCAATGAGCAGTTCTTC. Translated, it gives CASSPRAGAVNEQFF.